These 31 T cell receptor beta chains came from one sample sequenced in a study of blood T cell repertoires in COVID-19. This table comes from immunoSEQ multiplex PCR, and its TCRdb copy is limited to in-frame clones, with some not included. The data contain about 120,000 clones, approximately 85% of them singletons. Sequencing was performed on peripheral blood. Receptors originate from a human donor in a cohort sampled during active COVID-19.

Written as DNA, the CDR3 is TGTGCCAGCAGCGCGGGGGGCCACCTCACAGATACGCAGTATTTT. This translates into CASSAGGHLTDTQYF. This chain links TRBV2 with TRBJ2-3; TRBD2 matches at 8 bases. The CDR3 covers 15 residues. The V and J ends lost 6 bases and 2 bases, in that order; junction bases with no gene match: 7. Looked up from germline, CDR1 is SNHLY and CDR2 is FYNNEI.

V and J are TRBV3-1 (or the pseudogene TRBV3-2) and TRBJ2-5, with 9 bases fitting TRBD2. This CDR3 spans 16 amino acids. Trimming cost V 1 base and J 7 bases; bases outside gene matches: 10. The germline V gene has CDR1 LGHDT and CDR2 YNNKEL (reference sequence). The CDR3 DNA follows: TGTGCCAGCAGCCAAGGTTCGAGCGGGGGGCCTTCGACCCAGTACTTC. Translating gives CASSQGSSGGPSTQYF.

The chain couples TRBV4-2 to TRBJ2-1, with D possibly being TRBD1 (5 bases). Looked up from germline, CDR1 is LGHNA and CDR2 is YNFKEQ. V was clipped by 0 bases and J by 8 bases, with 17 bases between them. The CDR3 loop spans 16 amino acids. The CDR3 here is CASSQEWLKGIDEQFF. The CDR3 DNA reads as TGTGCCAGCAGCCAAGAGTGGTTAAAGGGGATCGATGAGCAGTTCTTC.

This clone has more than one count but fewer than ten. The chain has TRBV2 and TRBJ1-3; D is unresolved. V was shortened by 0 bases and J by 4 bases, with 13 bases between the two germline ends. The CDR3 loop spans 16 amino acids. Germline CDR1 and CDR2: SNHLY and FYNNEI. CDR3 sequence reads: CASSEALSAGGNTIYF. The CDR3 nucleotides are TGTGCCAGCAGTGAAGCCCTGTCCGCGGGGGGAAACACCATATATTTT.

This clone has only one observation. The CDR3, as DNA: TGTGCCAGCAGCCTGTTGGGCGGGGGGGCAAATGAGCAGTTCTTC. Its translation is CASSLLGGGANEQFF. The rearrangement links TRBV5-5 to TRBJ2-1; 9 bases are a match to TRBD2. The CDR3 covers 15 residues. The junction had 9 bases not matched to a gene; V was cut back by 4 bases and J by 7 bases. Germline-derived CDR1 and CDR2 are SGHKS and YYEKEE (reference sequence).

The chain's CDR3 is CATRLAGTTDTQYF. In DNA, the CDR3 is TGTGCCACCCGACTAGCGGGGACCACAGATACGCAGTATTTT. The chain carries TRBV27 and TRBJ2-3, with 11 bases lining up with TRBD2. The junction had 5 bases not matched to a gene; V was cut back by 10 bases and J by 2 bases. CDR1 is MNHEY and CDR2 is SMNVEV in the germline V gene (reference sequence). The CDR3 consists of 14 residues.

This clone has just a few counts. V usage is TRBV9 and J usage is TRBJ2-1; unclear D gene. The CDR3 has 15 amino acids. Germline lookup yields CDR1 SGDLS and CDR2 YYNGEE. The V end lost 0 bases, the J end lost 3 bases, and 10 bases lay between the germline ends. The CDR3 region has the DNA TGTGCCAGCAGCGTAGACGGAGACCGCTACAATGAGCAGTTCTTC. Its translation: CASSVDGDRYNEQFF. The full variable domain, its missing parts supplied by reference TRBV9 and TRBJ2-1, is DSGVTQTPKHLITATGQRVTLRCSPRSGDLSVYWYQQSLDQGLQFLIQYYNGEERAKGNILERFSAQQFPDLHSELNLSSLELGDSALYFCASSVDGDRYNEQFFGPGTRLTVL.

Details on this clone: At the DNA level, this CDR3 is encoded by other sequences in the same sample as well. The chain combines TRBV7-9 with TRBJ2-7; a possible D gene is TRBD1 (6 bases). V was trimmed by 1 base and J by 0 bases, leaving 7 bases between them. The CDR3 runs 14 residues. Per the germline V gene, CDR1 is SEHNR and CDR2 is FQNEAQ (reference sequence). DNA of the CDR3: TGTGCCAGCAGCTTAGAAGGGGGCTCCTACGAGCAGTACTTC. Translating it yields CASSLEGGSYEQYF.

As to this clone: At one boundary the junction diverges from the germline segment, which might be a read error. CDR3 amino acids: CAVSHPQQVVLF. CDR3 coding DNA: TGTGCCGTTTCCCATCCCCAACAGGTGGTTCTTTTT. The rearrangement uses TRBV6-5 and TRBJ2-3; perhaps TRBD1 as D (5 bases). Germline-derived CDR1 and CDR2 are MNHEY and SVGAGI. This CDR3 region has 12 residues.

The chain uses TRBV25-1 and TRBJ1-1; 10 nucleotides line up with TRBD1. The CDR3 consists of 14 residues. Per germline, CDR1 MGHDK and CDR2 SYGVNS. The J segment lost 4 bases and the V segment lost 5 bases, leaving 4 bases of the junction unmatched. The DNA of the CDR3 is TGTGCCAGCAGTCGACAGGGGGCGTCCACTGAAGCTTTCTTT. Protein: CASSRQGASTEAFF.

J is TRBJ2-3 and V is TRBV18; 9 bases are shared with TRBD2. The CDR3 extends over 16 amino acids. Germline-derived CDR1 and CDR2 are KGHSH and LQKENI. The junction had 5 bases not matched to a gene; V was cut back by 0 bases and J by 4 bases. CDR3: CASSPPVASGADTQYF. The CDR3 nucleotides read TGTGCCAGCTCACCACCTGTGGCTAGCGGGGCAGATACGCAGTATTTT. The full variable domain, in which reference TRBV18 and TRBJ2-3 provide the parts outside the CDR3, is NAGVMQNPRHLVRRRGQEARLRCSPMKGHSHVYWYRQLPEEGLKFMVYLQKENIIDESGMPKERFSAEFPKEGPSILRIQQVVRGDSAAYFCASSPPVASGADTQYFGPGTRLTVL.

Here the CDR3 DNA reads TGTGCCAGCAGCTTAGGAAGGACTAGCGGGGACCTTGGGGAAGAGACCCAGTACTTC. Residues: CASSLGRTSGDLGEETQYF. The chain is built from TRBV7-9 and TRBJ2-5; TRBD2 matches at 12 bases. CDR1 is SEHNR and CDR2 is FQNEAQ in the germline V gene (reference sequence). V was clipped by 1 base and J by 3 bases; unmatched bases: 12. This CDR3 is 19 amino acids long.

CDR3 residues: CASSPTGQQETQYF. CDR3 nucleotide sequence: TGTGCCAGCAGCCCAACCGGACAGCAAGAGACCCAGTACTTC. This chain joins TRBV7-2 and TRBJ2-5; perhaps TRBD1 as D (6 bases). The germline V gene encodes CDR1 SGHTA and CDR2 FQGNSA. Deletions cut 5 bases from V and 2 bases from J, with 12 bases between. The CDR3 covers 14 residues.

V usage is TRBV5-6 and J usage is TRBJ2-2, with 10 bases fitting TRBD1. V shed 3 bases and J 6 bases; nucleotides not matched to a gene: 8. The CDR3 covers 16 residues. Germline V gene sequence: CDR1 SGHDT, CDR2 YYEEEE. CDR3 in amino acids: CASSSPGQGRSGELFF. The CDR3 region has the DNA TGTGCCAGCAGCTCCCCGGGACAGGGGAGGTCCGGGGAGCTGTTTTTT.

CDR3: CASSLMTSGGYEQYF. CDR3 bases: TGTGCCAGCAGCTTGATGACTAGCGGGGGTTACGAGCAGTACTTC. V gene TRBV7-2 combines with J gene TRBJ2-7, with 12 bases fitting TRBD2. The V gene end was trimmed by 3 bases and the J gene end by 4 bases; junction bases not matched to a gene: 4. The CDR3 contains 15 residues. Germline values: CDR1 SGHTA, CDR2 FQGNSA.

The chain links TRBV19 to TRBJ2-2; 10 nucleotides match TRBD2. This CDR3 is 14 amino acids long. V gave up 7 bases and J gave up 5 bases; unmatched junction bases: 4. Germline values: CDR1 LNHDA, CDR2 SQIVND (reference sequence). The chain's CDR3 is CASISLAGTGELFF. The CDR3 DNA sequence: TGTGCCAGTATATCACTAGCGGGGACCGGGGAGCTGTTTTTT. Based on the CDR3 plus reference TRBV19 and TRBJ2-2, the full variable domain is DGGITQSPKYLFRKEGQNVTLSCEQNLNHDAMYWYRQDPGQGLRLIYYSQIVNDFQKGDIAEGYSVSREKKESFPLTVTSAQKNPTAFYLCASISLAGTGELFFGEGSRLTVL.

The CDR3 coding sequence is TGCGCCAGCAGCGGGGGACAGGGGGACATTGGGTTCTTC. Encoded protein: CASSGGQGDIGFF. This chain links TRBV5-1 with TRBJ2-1, with TRBD1 matching over 11 bases. V gave up 4 bases and J gave up 15 bases; unmatched junction bases: 9. Germline CDR1 and CDR2: SGHRS and YFSETQ. CDR3 length equals 13 residues.

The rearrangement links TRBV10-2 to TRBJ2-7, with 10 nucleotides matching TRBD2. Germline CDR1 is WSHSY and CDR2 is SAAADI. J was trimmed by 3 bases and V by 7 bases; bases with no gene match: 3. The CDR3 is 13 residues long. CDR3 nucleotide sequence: TGCGCCAGCAAACTAGCGGGGAGCTACGAGCAGTACTTC. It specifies CASKLAGSYEQYF.

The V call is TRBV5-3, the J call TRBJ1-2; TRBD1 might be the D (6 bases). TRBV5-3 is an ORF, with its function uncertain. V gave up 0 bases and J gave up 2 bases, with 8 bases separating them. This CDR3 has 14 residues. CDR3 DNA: TGTGCCAGAAGCTTGGACAGGGTCAACTATGGCTACACCTTC. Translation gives CARSLDRVNYGYTF.

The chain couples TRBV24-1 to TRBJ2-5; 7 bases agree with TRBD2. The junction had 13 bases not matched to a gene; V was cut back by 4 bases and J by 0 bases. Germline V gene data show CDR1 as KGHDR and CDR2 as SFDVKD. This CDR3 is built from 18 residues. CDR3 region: CATSDQRDGNLYQETQYF. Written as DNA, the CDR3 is TGTGCCACCAGTGACCAGCGGGACGGCAACCTGTACCAAGAGACCCAGTACTTC.

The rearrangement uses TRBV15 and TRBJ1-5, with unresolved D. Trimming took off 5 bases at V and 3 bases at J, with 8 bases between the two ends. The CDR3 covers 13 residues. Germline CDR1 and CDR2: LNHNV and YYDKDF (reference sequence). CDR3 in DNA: TGTGCCACCAGCGACAAAGACAATCAGCCCCAGCATTTT. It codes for CATSDKDNQPQHF.

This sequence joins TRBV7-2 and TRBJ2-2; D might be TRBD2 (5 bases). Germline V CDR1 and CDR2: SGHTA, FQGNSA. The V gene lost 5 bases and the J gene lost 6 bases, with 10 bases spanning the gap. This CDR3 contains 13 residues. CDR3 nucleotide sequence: TGTGCCAGCAGCGCGGCGGGCGCCGGGGAGCTGTTTTTT. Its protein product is CASSAAGAGELFF.

In DNA, the CDR3 is TGTGCCAGCACCACAGGGGCCAACTATTTCAATGAGCAGTTCTTC. Translating it yields CASTTGANYFNEQFF. The V and J genes are TRBV28 and TRBJ2-1, with 7 bases aligning to TRBD1. The germline V gene encodes CDR1 MDHEN and CDR2 SYDVKM. The CDR3 runs 15 residues. The V gene end was trimmed by 7 bases and the J gene end by 6 bases; junction bases not matched to a gene: 12.

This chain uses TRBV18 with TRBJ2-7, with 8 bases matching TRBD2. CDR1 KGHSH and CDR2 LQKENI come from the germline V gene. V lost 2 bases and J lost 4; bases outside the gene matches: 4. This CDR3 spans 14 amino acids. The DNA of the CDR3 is TGTGCCAGCTCACCAGACGGGGGGGGTTACGAGCAGTACTTC. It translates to CASSPDGGGYEQYF.

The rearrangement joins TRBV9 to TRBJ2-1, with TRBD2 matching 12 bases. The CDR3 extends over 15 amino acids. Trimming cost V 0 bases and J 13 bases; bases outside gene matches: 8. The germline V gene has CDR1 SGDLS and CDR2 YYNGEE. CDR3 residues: CASSVGPSGGANQFF. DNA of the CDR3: TGTGCCAGCAGCGTAGGGCCTAGCGGGGGGGCAAATCAGTTCTTC.

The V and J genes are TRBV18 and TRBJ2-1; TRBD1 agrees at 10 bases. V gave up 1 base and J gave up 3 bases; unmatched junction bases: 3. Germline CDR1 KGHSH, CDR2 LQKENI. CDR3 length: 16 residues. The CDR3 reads CASSPQTGGLYNEQFF. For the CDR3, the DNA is TGTGCCAGCTCACCACAGACAGGGGGCCTCTACAATGAGCAGTTCTTC.

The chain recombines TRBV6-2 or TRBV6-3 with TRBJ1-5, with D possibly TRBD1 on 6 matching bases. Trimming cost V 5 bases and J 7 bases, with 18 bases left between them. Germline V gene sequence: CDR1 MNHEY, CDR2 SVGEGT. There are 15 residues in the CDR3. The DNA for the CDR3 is TGTGCCAGCAGTGCTCGACAGGAGAATATACAGCCCCAGCATTTT. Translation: CASSARQENIQPQHF.

The CDR3 DNA reads TGTGCCAGCAGCTTCCCCCCGGGCTACGAGCAGTACTTC. It specifies CASSFPPGYEQYF. V is TRBV5-5 and J is TRBJ2-7, with unresolved D. CDR3 size: 13 residues. Per the germline V gene, CDR1 is SGHKS and CDR2 is YYEKEE (reference sequence). Between the trimmed V and J ends, which lost 2 bases and 3 bases, there was a span of 9 bases.

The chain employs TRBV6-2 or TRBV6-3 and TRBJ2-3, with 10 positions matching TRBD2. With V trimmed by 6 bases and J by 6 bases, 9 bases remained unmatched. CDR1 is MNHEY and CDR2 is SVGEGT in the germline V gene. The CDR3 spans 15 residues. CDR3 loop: CASRPSGGKGDTQYF. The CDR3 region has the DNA TGTGCCAGCAGGCCTAGCGGGGGCAAGGGGGATACGCAGTATTTT.

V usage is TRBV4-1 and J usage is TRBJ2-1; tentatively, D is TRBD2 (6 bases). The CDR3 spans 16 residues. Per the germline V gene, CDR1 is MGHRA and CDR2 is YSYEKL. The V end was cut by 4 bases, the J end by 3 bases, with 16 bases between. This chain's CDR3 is CASSPRELASYNEQFF. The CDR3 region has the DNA TGCGCCAGCAGCCCGAGGGAACTAGCTAGCTACAATGAGCAGTTCTTC.

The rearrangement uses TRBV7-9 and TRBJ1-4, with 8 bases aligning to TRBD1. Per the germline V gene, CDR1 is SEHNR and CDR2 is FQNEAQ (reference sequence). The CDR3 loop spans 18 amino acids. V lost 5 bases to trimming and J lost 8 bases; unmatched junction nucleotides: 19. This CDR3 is CASSTHGQGGRMGEKLFF. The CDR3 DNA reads TGTGCCAGCAGCACCCACGGACAGGGAGGAAGGATGGGCGAAAAACTGTTTTTT.